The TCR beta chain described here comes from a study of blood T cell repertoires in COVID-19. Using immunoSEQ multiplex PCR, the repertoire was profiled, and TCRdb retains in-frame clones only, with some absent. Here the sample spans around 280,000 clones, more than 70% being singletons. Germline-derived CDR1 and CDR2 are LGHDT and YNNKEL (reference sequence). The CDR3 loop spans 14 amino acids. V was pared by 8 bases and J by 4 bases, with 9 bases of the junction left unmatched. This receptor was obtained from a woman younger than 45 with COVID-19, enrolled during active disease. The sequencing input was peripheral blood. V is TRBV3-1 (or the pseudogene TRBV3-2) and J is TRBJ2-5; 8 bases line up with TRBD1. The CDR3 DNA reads TGTGCCAGCGGAGCGACAGGGGATGTAGAGACCCAGTACTTC. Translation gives CASGATGDVETQYF.